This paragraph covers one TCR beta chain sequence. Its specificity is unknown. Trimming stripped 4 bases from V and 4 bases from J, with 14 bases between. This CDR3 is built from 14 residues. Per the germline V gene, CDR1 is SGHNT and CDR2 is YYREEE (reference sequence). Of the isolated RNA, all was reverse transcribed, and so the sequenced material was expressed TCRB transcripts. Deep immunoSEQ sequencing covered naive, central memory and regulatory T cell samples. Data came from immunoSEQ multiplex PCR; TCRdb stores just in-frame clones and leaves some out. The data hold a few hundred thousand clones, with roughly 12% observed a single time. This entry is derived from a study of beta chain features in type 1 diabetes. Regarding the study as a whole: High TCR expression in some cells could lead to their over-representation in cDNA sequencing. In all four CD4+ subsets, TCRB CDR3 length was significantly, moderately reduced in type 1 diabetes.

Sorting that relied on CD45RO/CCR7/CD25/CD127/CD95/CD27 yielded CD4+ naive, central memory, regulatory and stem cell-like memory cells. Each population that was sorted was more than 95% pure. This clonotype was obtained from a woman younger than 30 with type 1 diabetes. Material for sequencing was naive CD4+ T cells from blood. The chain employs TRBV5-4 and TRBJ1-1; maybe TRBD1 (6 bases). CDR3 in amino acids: CASSPNQGSTEAFF. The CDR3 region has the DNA TGTGCCAGCAGCCCAAATCAGGGGAGCACTGAAGCTTTCTTT.